This T cell receptor beta chain was recovered during a study of PD-1 blockade in classical Hodgkin lymphoma. The time point here: cycle 4 day 1 (C4D1), after 5 to 7 weeks of nivolumab. With no exception, relapse followed autologous stem cell transplantation in all patients, and brentuximab vedotin exposure varied. Sequencing used immunoSEQ multiplex PCR; TCRdb keeps in-frame clones, though not all of them. The sample holds tens of thousands of clones, just under 80% seen once. Germline V gene data show CDR1 as SGHTA and CDR2 as FQGTGA. CDR3 size: 14 residues. Trimming removed 2 bases from V and 12 bases from J, with 20 bases in between. With respect to this clone: Antigen specificity is unknown.

Study-wide results and limits: Reported findings placed baseline TCR diversity lower in newly diagnosed patients (compared with healthy donors). Some patients started nivolumab under 1 year after ASCT, and they were excluded. TCR diversity in CD4+, not CD8+, cells rose significantly by C4D1. Complete responders possessed baseline diversity comparable to newly diagnosed patients.

The sequence derives from a human donor with classical Hodgkin lymphoma. Sequenced here: peripheral blood mononuclear cells (PBMCs), sampled before the fourth cycle of nivolumab. V and J are TRBV7-3 and TRBJ2-7; a weak D match, TRBD2 (6 bases). CDR3 coding DNA: TGTGCCAGCAGCTTAGGGGAGGAGCGCGGCTTTCCGTACTTC. As protein: CASSLGEERGFPYF.